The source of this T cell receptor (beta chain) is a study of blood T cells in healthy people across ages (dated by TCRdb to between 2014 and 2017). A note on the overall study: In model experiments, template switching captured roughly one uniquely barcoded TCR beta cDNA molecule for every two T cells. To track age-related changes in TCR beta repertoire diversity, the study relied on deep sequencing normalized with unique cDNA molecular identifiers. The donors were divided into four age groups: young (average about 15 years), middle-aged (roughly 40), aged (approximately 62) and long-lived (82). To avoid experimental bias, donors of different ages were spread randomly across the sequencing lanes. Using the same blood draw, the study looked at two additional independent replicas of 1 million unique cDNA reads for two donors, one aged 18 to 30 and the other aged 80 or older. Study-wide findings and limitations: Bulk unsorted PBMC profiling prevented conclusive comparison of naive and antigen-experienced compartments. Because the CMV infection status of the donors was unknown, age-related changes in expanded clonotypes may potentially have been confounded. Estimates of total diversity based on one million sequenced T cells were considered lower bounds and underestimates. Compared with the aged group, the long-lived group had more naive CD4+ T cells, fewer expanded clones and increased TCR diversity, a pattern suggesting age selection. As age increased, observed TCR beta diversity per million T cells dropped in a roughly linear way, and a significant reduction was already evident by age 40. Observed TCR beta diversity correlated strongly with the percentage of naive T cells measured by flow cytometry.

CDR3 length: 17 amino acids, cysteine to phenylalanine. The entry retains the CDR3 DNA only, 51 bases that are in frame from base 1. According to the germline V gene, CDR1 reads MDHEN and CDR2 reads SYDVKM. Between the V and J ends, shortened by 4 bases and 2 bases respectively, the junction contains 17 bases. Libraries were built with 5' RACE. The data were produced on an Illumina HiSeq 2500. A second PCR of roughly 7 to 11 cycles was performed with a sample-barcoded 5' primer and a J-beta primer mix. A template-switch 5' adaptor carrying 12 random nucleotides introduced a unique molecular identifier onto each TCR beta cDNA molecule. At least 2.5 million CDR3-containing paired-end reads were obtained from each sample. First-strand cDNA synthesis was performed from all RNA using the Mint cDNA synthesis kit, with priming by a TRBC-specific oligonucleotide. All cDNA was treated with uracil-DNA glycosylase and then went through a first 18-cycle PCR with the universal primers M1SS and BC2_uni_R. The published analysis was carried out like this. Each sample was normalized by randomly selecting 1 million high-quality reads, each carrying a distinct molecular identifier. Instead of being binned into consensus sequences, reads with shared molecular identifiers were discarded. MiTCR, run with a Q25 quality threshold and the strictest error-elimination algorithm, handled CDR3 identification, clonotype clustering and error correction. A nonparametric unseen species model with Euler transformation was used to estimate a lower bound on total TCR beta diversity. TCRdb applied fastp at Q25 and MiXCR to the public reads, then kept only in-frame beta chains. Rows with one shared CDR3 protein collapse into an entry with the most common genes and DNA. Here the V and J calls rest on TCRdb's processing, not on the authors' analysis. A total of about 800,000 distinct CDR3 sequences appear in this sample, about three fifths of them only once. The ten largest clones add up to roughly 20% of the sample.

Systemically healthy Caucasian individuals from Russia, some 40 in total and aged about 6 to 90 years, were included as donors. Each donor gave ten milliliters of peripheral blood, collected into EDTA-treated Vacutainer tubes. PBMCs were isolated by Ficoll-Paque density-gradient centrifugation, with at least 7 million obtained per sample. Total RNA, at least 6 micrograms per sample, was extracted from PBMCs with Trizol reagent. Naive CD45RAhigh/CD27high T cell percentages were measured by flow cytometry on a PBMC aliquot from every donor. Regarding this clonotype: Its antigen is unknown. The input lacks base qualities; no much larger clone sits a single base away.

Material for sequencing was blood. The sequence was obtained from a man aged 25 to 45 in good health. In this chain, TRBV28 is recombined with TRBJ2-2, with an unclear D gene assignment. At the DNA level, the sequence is TGTGCCAGCAGTTCAAATTTTAAGGCACCCAACACCGGGGAGCTGTTTTTT. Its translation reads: CASSSNFKAPNTGELFF.